This is a list of T cell receptor beta chains from one sample in a study of T cell responses to AZD1222 COVID-19 vaccine. TCRdb keeps only in-frame clones here, not all; method: immunoSEQ multiplex PCR. The data show around 130,000 clones, roughly 88% seen once. The sample in question was peripheral blood, obtained 28 days after the second AZD1222 dose. The origin of the receptors is an adult who received the AZD1222 COVID-19 vaccine. CDR3s include the opening cysteine and the closing phenylalanine or tryptophan. Fields, in order: D gene, V gene, J gene, clone size, CDR3 protein, CDR3 DNA. D genes are given only for firm matches. Size is stated for part of the rows, as once, few or many counts, or as a class when the clone is expanded.

>NA|TRBV7-9|TRBJ2-7|NA
CASSLAGQSYEQYF
TGTGCCAGCAGCTTAGCCGGGCAGTCCTACGAGCAGTACTTC
>NA|TRBV7-8|TRBJ1-4|once
CASSLAGTGRLFF
TGTGCCAGCAGCTTAGCGGGAACAGGACGGCTGTTTTTT
>NA|TRBV27|TRBJ1-1|NA
CASSRSRGRGGMNTEAFF
TGTGCCAGCAGTCGATCCAGAGGGCGGGGGGGTATGAACACTGAAGCTTTCTTT
>NA|TRBV18|TRBJ2-7|few
CASSPQGSYEQYF
TGTGCCAGCTCACCTCAGGGATCCTACGAGCAGTACTTC
>NA|TRBV4-2|TRBJ2-2|NA
CASSQFFQRMKHTGELFF
TGTGCCAGCAGCCAATTTTTCCAGCGTATGAAACACACCGGGGAGCTGTTTTTT
>NA|TRBV11-3|TRBJ1-5|NA
CASSLGQGYNQPQHF
TGTGCCAGCAGCTTAGGGCAGGGTTACAATCAGCCCCAGCATTTT
>NA|TRBV6-2/TRBV6-3|TRBJ1-5|NA
CASSYSTQTQPQHF
TGTGCCAGCAGTTACTCGACCCAGACGCAGCCCCAGCATTTT
>NA|TRBV5-4|TRBJ1-6|NA
CASSFLGNNSPLHF
TGTGCCAGCAGCTTCTTGGGGAATAATTCACCCCTCCACTTT
>TRBD1|TRBV5-1|TRBJ1-6|NA
CASSPMGQSNSPLHF
TGCGCCAGCAGCCCGATGGGACAGTCTAATTCACCCCTCCACTTT
>NA|TRBV19|TRBJ1-4|NA
CASSMVGGEKLFF
TGTGCCAGTAGTATGGTGGGGGGTGAAAAACTGTTTTTT
>TRBD1|TRBV4-3|TRBJ1-2|few
CASSQLGQGTNYGYTF
TGCGCCAGCAGCCAGCTCGGACAGGGAACTAACTATGGCTACACCTTC
>TRBD2|TRBV20-1|TRBJ2-1|NA
CSASRTSGYNEQFF
TGCAGTGCTAGTAGAACTAGCGGATACAATGAGCAGTTCTTC
>NA|TRBV7-3|TRBJ2-2|NA
CASSLGSGLLGDTGELFF
TGTGCCAGCAGCTTAGGGTCTGGGCTGTTAGGGGACACCGGGGAGCTGTTTTTT
>NA|TRBV5-1|TRBJ1-1|NA
CASSLDSMNTEAFF
TGCGCCAGCAGCTTGGACAGCATGAACACTGAAGCTTTCTTT
>NA|TRBV7-9|TRBJ2-3|NA
CASSKLSGVAGIMYTQYF
TGTGCCAGCAGCAAACTCAGCGGAGTGGCAGGGATCATGTATACGCAGTATTTT
>NA|TRBV12-3/TRBV12-4|TRBJ2-7|NA
CASSLAVGSEQYF
TGTGCCAGCAGTTTAGCGGTGGGTTCCGAGCAGTACTTC
>NA|TRBV2|TRBJ1-1|NA
CASSVERATEAFF
TGTGCCAGCAGTGTTGAGAGGGCCACTGAAGCTTTCTTT
>NA|TRBV15|TRBJ2-3|NA
CATSRLQDPLTDTQYF
TGTGCCACCAGCAGACTCCAGGATCCCCTCACAGATACGCAGTATTTT
>NA|TRBV6-5|TRBJ1-5|NA
CASGAYSNQPQHF
TGTGCCAGCGGGGCGTATAGCAATCAGCCCCAGCATTTT